This TCR beta chain was sequenced in a study of blood T cells in healthy people across ages. In germline, CDR1 is SGHTA, CDR2 FQGNSA. The CDR3 extends over 11 amino acids. This clonotype has just a few counts. A read error may produce the germline difference seen at one junction end. Together with a sample-barcoded 5' primer, a J-beta primer mix was included in a second PCR lasting roughly 6 to 12 cycles. TCRdb used MiXCR to reprocess the 5' RACE reads, holding one entry per CDR3 protein. The sample records 1.5 million to 2 million distinct CDR3 sequences, approximately 40% being singletons. Sequenced input: blood. The receptor's source is a human donor in good health. This sequence joins TRBV7-2 and TRBJ2-7, with unresolved D. CDR3 DNA sequence: TGTGCCGGCAGCCAACGCAACGAGCAGTACTTC. This gives the protein CAGSQRNEQYF.